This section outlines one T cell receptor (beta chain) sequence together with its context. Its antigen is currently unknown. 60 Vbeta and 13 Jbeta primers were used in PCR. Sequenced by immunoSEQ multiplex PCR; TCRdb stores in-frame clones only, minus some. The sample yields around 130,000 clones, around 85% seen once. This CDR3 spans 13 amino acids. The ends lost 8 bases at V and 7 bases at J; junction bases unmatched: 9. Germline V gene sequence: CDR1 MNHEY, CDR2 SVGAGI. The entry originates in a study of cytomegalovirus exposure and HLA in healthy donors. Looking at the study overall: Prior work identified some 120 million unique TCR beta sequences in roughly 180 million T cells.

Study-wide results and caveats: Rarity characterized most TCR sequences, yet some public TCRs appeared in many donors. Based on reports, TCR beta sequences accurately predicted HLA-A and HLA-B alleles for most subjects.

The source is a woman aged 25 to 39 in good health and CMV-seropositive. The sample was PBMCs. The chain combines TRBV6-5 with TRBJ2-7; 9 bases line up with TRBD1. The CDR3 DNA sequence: TGTGCCAGCGGCGGGACAGGGTCGTTGGAGCAGTACTTC. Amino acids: CASGGTGSLEQYF.